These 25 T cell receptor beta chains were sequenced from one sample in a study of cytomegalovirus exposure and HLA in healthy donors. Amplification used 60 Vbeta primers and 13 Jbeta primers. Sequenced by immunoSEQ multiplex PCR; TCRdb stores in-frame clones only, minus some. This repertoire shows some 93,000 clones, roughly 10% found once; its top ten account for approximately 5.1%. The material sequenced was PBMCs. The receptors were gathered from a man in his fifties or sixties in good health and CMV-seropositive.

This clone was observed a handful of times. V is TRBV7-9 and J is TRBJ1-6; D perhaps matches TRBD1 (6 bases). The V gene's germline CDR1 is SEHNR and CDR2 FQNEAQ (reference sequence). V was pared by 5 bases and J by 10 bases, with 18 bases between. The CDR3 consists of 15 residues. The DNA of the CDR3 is TGTGCCAGCAGCCGGGACACCGGCGGGCTCTCACCCCTCCACTTT. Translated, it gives CASSRDTGGLSPLHF.

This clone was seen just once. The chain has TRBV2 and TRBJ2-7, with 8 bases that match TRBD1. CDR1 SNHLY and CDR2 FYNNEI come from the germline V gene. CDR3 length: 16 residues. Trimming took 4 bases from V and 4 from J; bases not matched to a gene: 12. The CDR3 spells CASSALDRGGLYEQYF. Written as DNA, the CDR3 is TGTGCCAGCAGTGCCTTAGACAGGGGAGGCCTTTACGAGCAGTACTTC.

In DNA, the CDR3 is TGTGCCAGCAGCTCCCTGGAGGGGAGGGAGACCCAGTACTTC. This translates into CASSSLEGRETQYF. This chain connects TRBV11-2 to TRBJ2-5, with TRBD2 as a possible D gene (6 bases). CDR1 and CDR2 (germline): SGHAT, FQNNGV. V lost 4 bases and J lost 5, with 14 bases in between. This CDR3 spans 14 amino acids.

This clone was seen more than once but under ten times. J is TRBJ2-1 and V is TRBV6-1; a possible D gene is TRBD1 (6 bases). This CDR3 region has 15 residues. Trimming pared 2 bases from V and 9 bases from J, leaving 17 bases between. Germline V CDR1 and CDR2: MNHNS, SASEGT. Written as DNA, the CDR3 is TGTGCCAGCAGTGAACTACATACAGGGTATGCTGAGCAGTTCTTC. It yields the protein CASSELHTGYAEQFF.

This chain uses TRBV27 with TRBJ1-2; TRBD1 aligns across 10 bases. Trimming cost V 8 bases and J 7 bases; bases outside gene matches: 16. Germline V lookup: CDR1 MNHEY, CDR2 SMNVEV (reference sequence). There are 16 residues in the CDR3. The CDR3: CASYSVGTGALGGYTF. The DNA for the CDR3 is TGTGCCAGCTATTCGGTAGGGACAGGGGCTTTGGGTGGCTACACCTTC.

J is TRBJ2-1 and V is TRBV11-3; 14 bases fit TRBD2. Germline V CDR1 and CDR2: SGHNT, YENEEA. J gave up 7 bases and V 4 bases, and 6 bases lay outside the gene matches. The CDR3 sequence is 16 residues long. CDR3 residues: CASSSRLAGGLNEQFF. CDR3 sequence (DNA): TGTGCCAGCAGCTCGCGACTAGCGGGAGGGTTGAATGAGCAGTTCTTC.

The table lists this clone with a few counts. The CDR3 nucleotides are TGTGCCTGGGGACAGGGTCTCACTGAAGCTTTCTTT. Residues: CAWGQGLTEAFF. V usage is TRBV30 and J usage is TRBJ1-1; 8 bases fit TRBD1. The germline gives CDR1 GTSNPN, CDR2 SVGIG (reference sequence). V shed 5 bases, J shed 4 bases, and the junction held 3 bases outside the gene matches. This CDR3 contains 12 residues.

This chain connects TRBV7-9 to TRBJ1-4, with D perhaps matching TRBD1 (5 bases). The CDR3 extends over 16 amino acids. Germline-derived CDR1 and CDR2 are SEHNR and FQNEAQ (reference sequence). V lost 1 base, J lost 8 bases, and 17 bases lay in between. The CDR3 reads CASSLGGTRAGEKLFF. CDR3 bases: TGTGCCAGCAGCTTAGGAGGCACCAGGGCTGGGGAAAAACTGTTTTTT.

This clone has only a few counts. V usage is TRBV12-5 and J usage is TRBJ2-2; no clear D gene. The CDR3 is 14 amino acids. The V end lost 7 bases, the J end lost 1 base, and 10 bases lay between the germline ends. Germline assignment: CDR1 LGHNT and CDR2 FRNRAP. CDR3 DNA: TGTGCTAGTGCGGGTCCCAAGAACACCGGGGAGCTGTTTTTT. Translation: CASAGPKNTGELFF.

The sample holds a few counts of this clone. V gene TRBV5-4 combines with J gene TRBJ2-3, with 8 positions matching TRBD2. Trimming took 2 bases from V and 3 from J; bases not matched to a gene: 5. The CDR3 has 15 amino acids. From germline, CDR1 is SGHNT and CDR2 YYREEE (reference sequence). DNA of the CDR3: TGTGCCAGCAGCTTCTTCGGCGGGAGGACAGATACGCAGTATTTT. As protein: CASSFFGGRTDTQYF.

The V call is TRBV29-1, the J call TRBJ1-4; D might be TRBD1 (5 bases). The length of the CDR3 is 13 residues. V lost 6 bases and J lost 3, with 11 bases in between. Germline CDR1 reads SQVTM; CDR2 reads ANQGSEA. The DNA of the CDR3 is TGCAGCGTGACAGTTTATTCTAATGAAAAACTGTTTTTT. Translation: CSVTVYSNEKLFF.

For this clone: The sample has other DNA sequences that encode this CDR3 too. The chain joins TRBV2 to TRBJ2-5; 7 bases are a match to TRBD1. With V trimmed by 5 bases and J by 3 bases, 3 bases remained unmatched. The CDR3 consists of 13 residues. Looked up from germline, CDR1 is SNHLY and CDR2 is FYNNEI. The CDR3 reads CASSKDREETQYF. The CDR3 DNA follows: TGTGCCAGCAGTAAAGACAGGGAAGAGACCCAGTACTTC.

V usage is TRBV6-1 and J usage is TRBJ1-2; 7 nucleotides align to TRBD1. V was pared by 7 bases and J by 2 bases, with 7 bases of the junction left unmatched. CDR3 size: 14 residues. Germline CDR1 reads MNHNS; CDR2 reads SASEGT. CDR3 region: CASISDRANYGYTF. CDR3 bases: TGTGCCAGCATTTCCGACAGGGCGAACTATGGCTACACCTTC.

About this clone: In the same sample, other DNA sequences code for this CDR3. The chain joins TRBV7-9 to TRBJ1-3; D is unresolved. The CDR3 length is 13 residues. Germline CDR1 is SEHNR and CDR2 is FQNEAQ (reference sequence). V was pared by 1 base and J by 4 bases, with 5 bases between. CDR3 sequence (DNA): TGTGCCAGCAGCTTAGTATTGGGAAACACCATATATTTT. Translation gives CASSLVLGNTIYF.

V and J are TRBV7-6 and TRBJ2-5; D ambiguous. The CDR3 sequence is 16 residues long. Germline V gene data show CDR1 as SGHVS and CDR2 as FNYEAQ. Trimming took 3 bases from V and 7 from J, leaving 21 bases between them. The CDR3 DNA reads TGTGCCAGCAGCTTGTCGAGTTCAGGCGCCTCCTCGACCCAGTACTTC. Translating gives CASSLSSSGASSTQYF.

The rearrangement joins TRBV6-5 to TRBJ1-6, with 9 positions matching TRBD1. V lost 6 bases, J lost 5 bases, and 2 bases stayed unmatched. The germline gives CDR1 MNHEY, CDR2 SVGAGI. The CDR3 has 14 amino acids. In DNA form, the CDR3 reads TGTGCCAGCAGGAGGGACAGGGATAATTCACCCCTCCACTTT. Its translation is CASRRDRDNSPLHF.

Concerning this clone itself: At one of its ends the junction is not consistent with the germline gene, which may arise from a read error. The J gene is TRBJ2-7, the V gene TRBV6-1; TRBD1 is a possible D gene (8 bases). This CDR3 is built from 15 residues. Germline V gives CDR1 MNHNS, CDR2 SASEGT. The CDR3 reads CASSWNRGGSYEQSF. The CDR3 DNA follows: TGTGCCAGCAGTTGGAACAGGGGGGGCTCCTACGAGCAGTCCTTC.

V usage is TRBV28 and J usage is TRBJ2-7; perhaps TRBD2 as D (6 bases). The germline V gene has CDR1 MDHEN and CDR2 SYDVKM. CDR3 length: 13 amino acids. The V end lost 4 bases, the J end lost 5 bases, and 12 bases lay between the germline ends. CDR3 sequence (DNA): TGTGCCAGCAGTTCCAAGGAGGGGCACGAGCAGTACTTC. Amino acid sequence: CASSSKEGHEQYF.

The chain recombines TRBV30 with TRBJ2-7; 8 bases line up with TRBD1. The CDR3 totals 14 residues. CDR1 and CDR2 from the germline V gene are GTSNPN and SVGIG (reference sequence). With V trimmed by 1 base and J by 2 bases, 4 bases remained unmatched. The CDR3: CAWSATGGPYEQYF. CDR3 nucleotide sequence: TGTGCCTGGAGTGCCACAGGGGGACCCTACGAGCAGTACTTC.

In DNA, the CDR3 is TGTGCCAGCTCACCACGAAGAGTGGAAAAACTGTTTTTT. It encodes CASSPRRVEKLFF. The chain links TRBV18 to TRBJ1-4; D ambiguous. Germline V CDR1 and CDR2: KGHSH, LQKENI. Trimming removed 1 base at V and 8 bases at J, with 8 bases between. The CDR3 has 13 residues.

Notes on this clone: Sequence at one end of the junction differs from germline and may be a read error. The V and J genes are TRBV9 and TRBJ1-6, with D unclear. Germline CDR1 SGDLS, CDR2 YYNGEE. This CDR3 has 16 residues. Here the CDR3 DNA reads TGTACCAGCAGTAATCCGTCGGAGTTCTATAATTCACCCCTCCACTTT. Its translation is CTSSNPSEFYNSPLHF.

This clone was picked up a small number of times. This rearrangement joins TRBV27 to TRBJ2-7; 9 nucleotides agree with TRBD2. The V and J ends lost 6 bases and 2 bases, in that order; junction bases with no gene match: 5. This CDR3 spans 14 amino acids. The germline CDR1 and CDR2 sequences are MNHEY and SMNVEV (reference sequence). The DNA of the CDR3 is TGTGCCAGCAGCTATAGCGGGAGCACCTACGAGCAGTACTTC. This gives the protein CASSYSGSTYEQYF.

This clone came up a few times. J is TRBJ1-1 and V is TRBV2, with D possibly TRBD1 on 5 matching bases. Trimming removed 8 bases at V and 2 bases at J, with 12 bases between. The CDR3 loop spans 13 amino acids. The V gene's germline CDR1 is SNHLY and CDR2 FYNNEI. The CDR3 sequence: CASRGGENTEAFF. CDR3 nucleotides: TGTGCCAGCCGGGGGGGGGAAAACACTGAAGCTTTCTTT. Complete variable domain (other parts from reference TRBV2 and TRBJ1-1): EPEVTQTPSHQVTQMGQEVILRCVPISNHLYFYWYRQILGQKVEFLVSFYNNEISEKSEIFDDQFSVERPDGSNFTLKIRSTKLEDSAMYFCASRGGENTEAFFGQGTRLTVV.

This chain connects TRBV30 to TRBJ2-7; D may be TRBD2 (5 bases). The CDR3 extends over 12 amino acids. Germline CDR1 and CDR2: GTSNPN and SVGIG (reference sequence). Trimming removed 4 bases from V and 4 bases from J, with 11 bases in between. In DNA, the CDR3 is TGTGCCTGGAAGCCCGGAGGATACGAGCAGTACTTC. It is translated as CAWKPGGYEQYF.

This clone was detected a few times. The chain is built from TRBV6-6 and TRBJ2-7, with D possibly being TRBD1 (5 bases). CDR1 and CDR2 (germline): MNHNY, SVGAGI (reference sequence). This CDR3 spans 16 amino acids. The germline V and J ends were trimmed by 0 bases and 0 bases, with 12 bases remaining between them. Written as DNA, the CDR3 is TGTGCCAGCAGTTACTCCCTTCAGGGCCTCTCCTACGAGCAGTACTTC. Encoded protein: CASSYSLQGLSYEQYF.